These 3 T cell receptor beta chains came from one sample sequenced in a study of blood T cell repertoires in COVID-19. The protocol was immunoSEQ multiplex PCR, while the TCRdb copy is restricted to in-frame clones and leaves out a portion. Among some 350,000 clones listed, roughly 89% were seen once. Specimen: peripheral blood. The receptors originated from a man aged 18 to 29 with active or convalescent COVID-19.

The CDR3 bases are TGTGCCAGCAGCTCTACCCCCAGGGGGAATCAGCCCCAGCATTTT. Its protein product is CASSSTPRGNQPQHF. The chain links TRBV6-5 to TRBJ1-5, with TRBD1 matching over 7 bases. The ends lost 6 bases at V and 4 bases at J; junction bases unmatched: 9. Germline lookup yields CDR1 MNHEY and CDR2 SVGAGI. The CDR3 length is 15 residues.

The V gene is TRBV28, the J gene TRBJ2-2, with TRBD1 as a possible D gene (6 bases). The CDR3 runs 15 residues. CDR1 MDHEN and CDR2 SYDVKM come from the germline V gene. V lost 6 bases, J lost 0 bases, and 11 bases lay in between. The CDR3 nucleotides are TGTGCCAGCAGCCCCGGACAGACGAACACCGGGGAGCTGTTTTTT. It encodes CASSPGQTNTGELFF.

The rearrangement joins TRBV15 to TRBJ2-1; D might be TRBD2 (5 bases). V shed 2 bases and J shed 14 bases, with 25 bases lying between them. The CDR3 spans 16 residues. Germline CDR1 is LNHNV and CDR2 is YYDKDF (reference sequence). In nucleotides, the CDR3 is TGTGCCACCAGCAGATCAGAGTTAAGCAGCGGAGACCGGGAGTTCTTC. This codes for CATSRSELSSGDREFF.